This T cell receptor (beta chain) was observed in a study of blood T cell repertoires in COVID-19. About the study: From T cells, B-cell-depleted T cells, or PBMCs came the material, which was cDNA or gDNA.

Looked up from germline, CDR1 is SGHVS and CDR2 is FNYEAQ. The ends were cut back, 1 base at V and 0 bases at J, with 9 bases in the middle. The length of the CDR3 is 16 residues. Method: immunoSEQ multiplex PCR; TCRdb's copy keeps in-frame clones and lacks some. In the table there are some 240,000 clones, 75% to 90% of which are singletons. The material sequenced was peripheral blood. The receptor was derived from a man aged 55 to 70 who had recovered from COVID-19. The chain has TRBV7-6 and TRBJ2-2, with TRBD2 as a possible D gene (6 bases). CDR3 sequence reads: CASSLGGLANTGELFF. CDR3 nucleotide sequence: TGTGCCAGCAGCTTAGGGGGACTTGCGAACACCGGGGAGCTGTTTTTT.